This T cell receptor beta chain appears in the sequencing data of a study of blood T cell repertoires in COVID-19. V dropped 0 bases and J dropped 5 bases, with 11 bases sitting between them. CDR3 length equals 15 residues. Germline V lookup: CDR1 SGHRS, CDR2 YFSETQ. This clone was detected once. Measured with immunoSEQ multiplex PCR; TCRdb has only the in-frame clones, and not every one. The sample yields 200,000 to 300,000 clones, 86% seen once. The origin of this receptor is a woman aged 60-75 years who had recovered from COVID-19. The rearrangement uses TRBV5-1 and TRBJ1-4, with D unclear. What was sequenced was peripheral blood. Here the CDR3 DNA reads TGCGCCAGCAGCTTGGTATTCGGGGAGAATGAAAAACTGTTTTTT. Translation: CASSLVFGENEKLFF.